These 27 T cell receptor beta chains were all obtained from the same sample, sequenced in a study of blood T cell repertoires in COVID-19. Clones were sequenced by immunoSEQ multiplex PCR, and TCRdb holds only the in-frame ones, with some missing. The table has 200,000 to 300,000 clones, 84% seen once. Material: peripheral blood. The receptor set was obtained from a man between 50 and 59 years old with acute or convalescent COVID-19.

The V gene is TRBV5-1, the J gene TRBJ2-2, with TRBD1 matching over 10 bases. Germline assignment: CDR1 SGHRS and CDR2 YFSETQ. CDR3 length: 14 amino acids. Trimming at V came to 6 bases and at J to 6 bases, leaving 5 bases not matched to a gene. CDR3 sequence: CASKVTGGPGELFF. The CDR3 DNA is TGCGCCAGCAAGGTGACAGGGGGCCCCGGGGAGCTGTTTTTT.

This clone appeared once. The V gene is TRBV27, the J gene TRBJ2-7; 8 bases are shared with TRBD1. The germline V gene has CDR1 MNHEY and CDR2 SMNVEV (reference sequence). V was pared by 1 base and J by 2 bases, with 1 base of the junction left unmatched. The CDR3 contains 14 residues. The CDR3: CASSLLDRAYEQYF. The CDR3 DNA is TGTGCCAGCAGTTTATTGGACAGGGCCTACGAGCAGTACTTC.

This sequence joins TRBV9 and TRBJ1-1; D gene ambiguous. V shed 1 base and J shed 0 bases, with 7 bases lying between them. The germline V gene encodes CDR1 SGDLS and CDR2 YYNGEE. The CDR3 runs 14 residues. The CDR3 loop is CASSVIAVNTEAFF. In DNA form, the CDR3 reads TGTGCCAGCAGCGTAATAGCTGTGAACACTGAAGCTTTCTTT.

This clone appeared a few times. The chain uses TRBV5-1 and TRBJ1-2, with 8 bases aligning to TRBD1. Trimming cost V 4 bases and J 4 bases; bases outside gene matches: 6. This CDR3 region has 14 residues. Germline V gene data show CDR1 as SGHRS and CDR2 as YFSETQ. In DNA, the CDR3 is TGCGCCAGCAGCACGGGACAGGAGACCTATGGCTACACCTTC. Protein: CASSTGQETYGYTF.

Here the CDR3 reads CASHRAGELFF. The CDR3 DNA sequence: TGTGCCAGCCACAGGGCCGGGGAGCTGTTTTTT. The chain has TRBV25-1 and TRBJ2-2; possibly TRBD1 for D (6 bases). The CDR3 runs to 11 residues. The V and J ends lost 8 bases and 6 bases respectively, with 7 bases between them. Germline CDR1 and CDR2: MGHDK and SYGVNS.

V and J are TRBV6-1 and TRBJ1-1, with D possibly matching TRBD1 (6 bases). CDR1 is MNHNS, CDR2 SASEGT, per germline. V was shortened by 2 bases and J by 10 bases, with 17 bases between the two germline ends. The CDR3 covers 14 residues. CDR3 bases: TGTGCCAGCAGTGAAAGCGAGGGGGTCTTGGGAGCTTTCTTT. Its protein is CASSESEGVLGAFF.

About this clone itself: This same CDR3 is encoded by further DNA sequences in the sample. The chain combines TRBV7-3 with TRBJ1-1; D possibly corresponds to TRBD1 (5 bases). The V end was cut by 5 bases, the J end by 1 base, with 8 bases between. The CDR3 totals 13 residues. Germline values: CDR1 SGHTA, CDR2 FQGTGA. CDR3 nucleotides: TGTGCCAGCAGCACCACAGGGAACACTGAAGCTTTCTTT. Residues: CASSTTGNTEAFF.

The chain couples TRBV27 to TRBJ1-1, with TRBD1 matching over 8 bases. CDR1 is MNHEY and CDR2 is SMNVEV in the germline V gene (reference sequence). Trimming took 4 bases from V and 1 from J; bases not matched to a gene: 8. The CDR3 is 16 residues long. CDR3 loop: CASSSRLTGGNTEAFF. The CDR3 DNA sequence: TGTGCCAGCAGTTCCCGCTTAACAGGGGGGAACACTGAAGCTTTCTTT.

Only a few counts were recorded for this clone. The chain links TRBV5-4 to TRBJ2-7, with 7 bases fitting TRBD2. The CDR3 is made up of 16 amino acids. Trimming at V came to 3 bases and at J to 3 bases, leaving 12 bases not matched to a gene. Germline CDR1 SGHNT, CDR2 YYREEE (reference sequence). The DNA of the CDR3 is TGTGCCAGCAGCTCCCCGGTGGGAGGGACCAACTACGAGCAGTACTTC. Protein sequence: CASSSPVGGTNYEQYF.

In this sample, this clone turned up many times. The CDR3 loop is CASSEAGASYNEQFF. CDR3 nucleotides: TGCGCCAGCAGCGAAGCGGGGGCCTCCTACAATGAGCAGTTCTTC. The chain couples TRBV5-1 to TRBJ2-1, with 8 bases that match TRBD2. This CDR3 is built from 15 residues. Germline lookup yields CDR1 SGHRS and CDR2 YFSETQ. The ends lost 4 bases at V and 0 bases at J; junction bases unmatched: 3. Drawing the rest from reference TRBV5-1 and TRBJ2-1, the complete variable domain is KAGVTQTPRYLIKTRGQQVTLSCSPISGHRSVSWYQQTPGQGLQFLFEYFSETQRNKGNFPGRFSGRQFSNSRSEMNVSTLELGDSALYLCASSEAGASYNEQFFGPGTRLTVL.

V is TRBV6-5 and J is TRBJ1-1; D perhaps matches TRBD1 (6 bases). Germline assignment: CDR1 MNHEY and CDR2 SVGAGI. V was clipped by 6 bases and J by 4 bases, with 12 bases between them. This CDR3 is 13 amino acids long. The CDR3 spells CASRDEGVTEAFF. In DNA form, the CDR3 reads TGTGCCAGCAGAGACGAGGGGGTCACTGAAGCTTTCTTT.

The chain employs TRBV2 and TRBJ2-1, with TRBD1 matching over 8 bases. V was clipped by 3 bases and J by 5 bases; unmatched bases: 3. The CDR3 consists of 14 residues. CDR1 SNHLY and CDR2 FYNNEI come from the germline V gene. CDR3 region: CASSDQTGDNEQFF. As DNA, the CDR3 is TGTGCCAGCAGTGACCAGACAGGGGACAATGAGCAGTTCTTC.

The rearrangement joins TRBV6-5 to TRBJ2-5; maybe TRBD2 (5 bases). Trimming stripped 2 bases from V and 7 bases from J, with 8 bases between. CDR3 size: 12 residues. Germline V CDR1 and CDR2: MNHEY, SVGAGI. The CDR3 DNA reads TGTGCCAGCAGTTACGGCGGAGGGACCCAGTACTTC. It specifies CASSYGGGTQYF.

This chain connects TRBV14 to TRBJ1-2, with a tentative D call TRBD1 (6 bases). Per the germline V gene, CDR1 is SGHDN and CDR2 is FVKESK. There are 13 residues in the CDR3. Trimming removed 5 bases at V and 3 bases at J, with 10 bases between. CDR3 region: CASSEQGYYGYTF. CDR3 nucleotide sequence: TGTGCCAGCAGCGAACAGGGATACTATGGCTACACCTTC.

The chain recombines TRBV27 with TRBJ1-1; 7 bases are shared with TRBD1. This CDR3 is built from 15 residues. J was trimmed by 4 bases and V by 1 base; bases with no gene match: 6. The germline gives CDR1 MNHEY, CDR2 SMNVEV (reference sequence). CDR3 loop: CASSLFFSGGTEAFF. The CDR3 DNA reads as TGTGCCAGCAGTTTATTTTTTTCAGGGGGCACTGAAGCTTTCTTT.

V gene TRBV7-8 combines with J gene TRBJ1-2; 8 nucleotides match TRBD1. Germline assignment: CDR1 SGHVS and CDR2 FQNEAQ. The CDR3 sequence is 15 residues long. J gave up 4 bases and V 1 base, and 5 bases lay outside the gene matches. The DNA of the CDR3 is TGTGCCAGCAGCTTAGGTGACAGGGGCGCCTATGGCTACACCTTC. It encodes CASSLGDRGAYGYTF.

V gene TRBV15 combines with J gene TRBJ1-5; 10 bases are shared with TRBD1. The CDR3 loop spans 16 amino acids. The germline V gene has CDR1 LNHNV and CDR2 YYDKDF (reference sequence). After removal of 3 bases from V and 1 base from J, the junction contained 3 bases not matched to a gene. CDR3 residues: CATSSGQGGSNQPQHF. CDR3 sequence (DNA): TGTGCCACCAGCAGCGGACAGGGGGGGAGCAATCAGCCCCAGCATTTT.

The genes are TRBV4-1 and TRBJ2-7; D gene unclear. CDR3 size: 15 residues. CDR1 and CDR2 from the germline V gene are MGHRA and YSYEKL. Deletions cut 1 base from V and 3 bases from J, with 13 bases between. CDR3 protein: CASSQVFSGNYEQYF. In DNA, the CDR3 is TGCGCCAGCAGCCAAGTTTTCAGTGGCAACTACGAGCAGTACTTC.

This sequence joins TRBV10-3 and TRBJ1-1; 7 bases fit TRBD1. The CDR3 consists of 18 residues. The trim removed 6 bases at V and 1 base at J, leaving 17 bases unmatched. Germline CDR1 is ENHRY and CDR2 is SYGVKD. The CDR3 nucleotides are TGTGCCATCAGGGAAGGGCCAACCGGGACAGTGGGGAACACTGAAGCTTTCTTT. Its protein is CAIREGPTGTVGNTEAFF.

Here the CDR3 reads CASSVDAREGRGYTF. The CDR3 nucleotides are TGTGCCAGCAGCGTAGATGCCAGGGAGGGTCGTGGCTACACCTTC. The chain carries TRBV9 and TRBJ1-2; a possible D gene is TRBD1 (5 bases). The CDR3 extends over 15 amino acids. Germline CDR1 SGDLS, CDR2 YYNGEE. Trimming took off 0 bases at V and 7 bases at J, with 16 bases between the two ends.

This clone was observed a single time. The rearrangement links TRBV28 to TRBJ2-1; 15 positions agree with TRBD2. Losses at the gene ends were 3 bases for V and 9 bases for J; bases not matched to a gene: 3. The CDR3 consists of 15 residues. CDR1 is MDHEN, CDR2 SYDVKM, per germline. The CDR3 region has the DNA TGTGCCAGCAGTTTGGGACTAGCGGGAGGTCGTGAGCAGTTCTTC. This codes for CASSLGLAGGREQFF.

The gene calls are TRBV19 and TRBJ1-5; TRBD1 matches 9 bases. Germline trimming cut 4 bases from V and 3 bases from J; bases unmatched to any gene: 10. The length of the CDR3 is 17 residues. Germline assignment: CDR1 LNHDA and CDR2 SQIVND (reference sequence). CDR3 sequence reads: CASSKTTGTGLNQPQHF. Here the CDR3 DNA reads TGTGCCAGTAGTAAAACTACCGGGACAGGGCTCAATCAGCCCCAGCATTTT.

J is TRBJ1-4 and V is TRBV3-1 (or the pseudogene TRBV3-2); D call uncertain. Trimming shortened V by 3 bases and J by 0 bases, and 8 bases separated the two germline ends. The CDR3 has 15 amino acids. Germline CDR1 LGHDT, CDR2 YNNKEL (reference sequence). This CDR3 is CASSQRAATNEKLFF. For the CDR3, the DNA is TGTGCCAGCAGCCAGAGGGCAGCAACTAATGAAAAACTGTTTTTT.

This clone appeared a few times. The chain employs TRBV10-3 and TRBJ2-7; no definite D call. Germline V gene lookup returns CDR1 ENHRY and CDR2 SYGVKD. V was pared by 0 bases and J by 2 bases, with 8 bases between. The CDR3 is 14 residues long. The CDR3: CAISESCETYEQYF. CDR3 nucleotides: TGTGCCATCAGTGAGTCTTGCGAGACCTACGAGCAGTACTTC.

This clone has only one observation. J is TRBJ1-5 and V is TRBV18; 9 nucleotides line up with TRBD1. Germline-derived CDR1 and CDR2 are KGHSH and LQKENI. The CDR3 contains 15 residues. With V trimmed by 3 bases and J by 6 bases, 6 bases remained unmatched. As DNA, the CDR3 is TGTGCCAGCTCACCCAGCCGACAGGGGGTTCAGCCCCAGCATTTT. This encodes CASSPSRQGVQPQHF.

This clone was detected only once. The rearrangement links TRBV5-1 to TRBJ2-3, with 9 bases matching TRBD1. Trimming removed 2 bases from V and 4 bases from J; junction bases left unmatched: 5. CDR3 length equals 15 residues. CDR1 SGHRS and CDR2 YFSETQ come from the germline V gene. CDR3 sequence reads: CASSLQTGGADTQYF. The DNA of the CDR3 is TGCGCCAGCAGCTTACAAACAGGGGGCGCAGATACGCAGTATTTT.

This clone was seen a single time. The chain couples TRBV6-5 to TRBJ2-7, with D perhaps matching TRBD2 (5 bases). Germline V gene sequence: CDR1 MNHEY, CDR2 SVGAGI. The CDR3 is 15 amino acids. Trimming took 0 bases from V and 2 from J, leaving 11 bases between them. The CDR3 DNA reads TGTGCCAGCAGTTACTCCGGCGGGTCTACCTACGAGCAGTACTTC. It translates to CASSYSGGSTYEQYF.